This T cell receptor beta chain was sequenced during a study of regulatory T cells in long-lasting Graves disease. In this sample, this clonotype turned up many times. Its specificity is not known. Arm-PCR of CDR3 regions and iRepertoire HTBI primers were the basis on which TCR beta libraries were built. MiXCR, run by TCRdb on the multiplex PCR reads, gives a single entry per CDR3 protein. This table has a few hundred thousand distinct CDR3 sequences, around 17% appearing once. Regarding the study as a whole: Having few samples may have compromised the accuracy. Persistent disease was associated with favored TRBV28 usage and with favored use of TRBJ1-2 and TRBJ2-5.

The sample's time point: newly diagnosed GD, antithyroid drugs for less than 3 months. PBMCs provided the RNA from which the TCR library was made. CDR1 and CDR2 (germline): KGHSH, LQKENI. V lost 6 bases and J 7 bases, leaving 16 bases between the germline ends. This CDR3 comprises 14 residues. The same sample was also studied in work on T cells in Graves' hyperthyroidism and ophthalmopathy.

The genes are TRBV18 and TRBJ1-5; D not certain. The sequencing here drew on peripheral blood mononuclear cells (PBMCs), taken at new diagnosis, from a patient treated with antithyroid drugs. The receptor was derived from a middle-aged man with Graves disease. The CDR3 reads CASSLGPAGQPQHF. CDR3 DNA: TGTGCCAGCTCCCTCGGGCCAGCCGGGCAGCCCCAGCATTTT.